Presented here are 11 T cell receptor beta chains from one specimen sequenced in a study of blood T cell repertoires in COVID-19. This table comes from immunoSEQ multiplex PCR, and its TCRdb copy is limited to in-frame clones, with some not included. The sample has over 130,000 clones; over 65% are singletons. Sequenced sample: peripheral blood. The receptors originated from a man between 65 and 79 years old with acute or convalescent COVID-19.

V is TRBV6-6 and J is TRBJ1-1; 10 positions agree with TRBD1. Germline-derived CDR1 and CDR2 are MNHNY and SVGAGI (reference sequence). With 6 bases clipped from V and 4 bases from J, the junction kept 5 bases outside the gene matches. The CDR3 is made up of 14 amino acids. The DNA of the CDR3 is TGTGCCAGCAGCAGCGACAGGGGGCGCACTGAAGCTTTCTTT. Translating gives CASSSDRGRTEAFF.

The chain uses TRBV10-3 and TRBJ2-1; 9 bases are shared with TRBD2. The CDR3 length is 18 residues. Germline assignment: CDR1 ENHRY and CDR2 SYGVKD. Germline trimming cut 0 bases from V and 4 bases from J; bases unmatched to any gene: 10. The DNA for the CDR3 is TGTGCCATCAGTGAGTCCCCGGTGGGGCTAGCGGGGTACAATGAGCAGTTCTTC. It translates to CAISESPVGLAGYNEQFF.

The chain joins TRBV9 to TRBJ2-3; TRBD2 agrees at 7 bases. Germline loops: CDR1 SGDLS, CDR2 YYNGEE. The CDR3 is made up of 15 amino acids. With 2 bases clipped from V and 1 base from J, the junction kept 4 bases outside the gene matches. The DNA of the CDR3 is TGTGCCAGCAGCGTGGGGAGGGTGGGCACAGATACGCAGTATTTT. As protein: CASSVGRVGTDTQYF.

This chain uses TRBV29-1 with TRBJ1-2, with 9 bases matching TRBD1. The CDR3 is 15 amino acids. J gave up 4 bases and V 5 bases, and 11 bases lay outside the gene matches. Germline values: CDR1 SQVTM, CDR2 ANQGSEA. The CDR3 sequence is CSVSQQGASLYGYTF. The CDR3 DNA is TGCAGCGTTTCCCAACAGGGGGCTTCCCTCTATGGCTACACCTTC.

This chain connects TRBV19 to TRBJ2-2; the D gene is possibly TRBD1 (6 bases). Germline-derived CDR1 and CDR2 are LNHDA and SQIVND (reference sequence). V lost 3 bases, J lost 5 bases, and 16 bases lay in between. There are 16 residues in the CDR3. CDR3 DNA: TGTGCCAGTAGTATGCAGGGGATGCGAGGGACCGGGGAGCTGTTTTTT. Translated, it gives CASSMQGMRGTGELFF.

The chain links TRBV4-2 to TRBJ2-1; 12 bases are shared with TRBD2. V trimming: 3 bases; J trimming: 7 bases; junction bases outside the gene matches: 7. The CDR3 extends over 16 amino acids. Germline V gene lookup returns CDR1 LGHNA and CDR2 YNFKEQ. CDR3 sequence (DNA): TGTGCCAGCAGCCAGAGACTAGCGGGAGAAGGGAATGAGCAGTTCTTC. Protein product: CASSQRLAGEGNEQFF.

The count of this clone is one. The chain carries TRBV9 and TRBJ2-3; D not resolved. V was shortened by 4 bases and J by 4 bases, with 13 bases between the two germline ends. This CDR3 is built from 14 residues. Looked up from germline, CDR1 is SGDLS and CDR2 is YYNGEE. For the CDR3, the DNA is TGTGCCAGCAGCCCTCCGAGGCACCCAGATACGCAGTATTTT. Translating gives CASSPPRHPDTQYF.

The V and J genes are TRBV5-1 and TRBJ1-2; 7 nucleotides align to TRBD1. The germline V gene has CDR1 SGHRS and CDR2 YFSETQ. The CDR3 totals 14 residues. The ends lost 0 bases at V and 8 bases at J; junction bases unmatched: 7. DNA of the CDR3: TGCGCCAGCAGCTTGGGACAGGGTATAGGCGGCTACACCTTC. Translating gives CASSLGQGIGGYTF.

This clone has only a few counts. The gene calls are TRBV5-1 and TRBJ1-5, with D unclear. Germline CDR1 is SGHRS and CDR2 is YFSETQ. The CDR3 runs to 15 residues. V shed 6 bases and J shed 0 bases, with 13 bases lying between them. The CDR3 loop reads CASKLGVYSNQPQHF. CDR3 in DNA: TGCGCCAGCAAGCTCGGAGTCTATAGCAATCAGCCCCAGCATTTT.

The chain recombines TRBV5-3 with TRBJ2-3; 12 bases map to TRBD2. TRBV5-3 is reported as an ORF; its role is uncertain. V lost 3 bases, J lost 7 bases, and 12 bases stayed unmatched. This CDR3 region has 17 residues. DNA for the CDR3: TGTGCCAGAAGCTGGGGTGGTCTAGCGGGAGGGCGACATACGCAGTATTTT. Protein: CARSWGGLAGGRHTQYF.

This chain connects TRBV12-3 or TRBV12-4 to TRBJ2-1; TRBD2 is a possible D gene (6 bases). V lost 5 bases and J lost 8, with 13 bases in between. This CDR3 region has 13 residues. The CDR3 reads CASSRGFEDEQFF. The CDR3 DNA reads as TGTGCCAGCAGTCGGGGGTTCGAGGATGAGCAGTTCTTC.